The next 18 T cell receptor beta chains were all read from a single sample in a study of T cells in Graves' hyperthyroidism and ophthalmopathy. The TCR beta CDR3 regions underwent amplification using RNA transcripts as the source. The TCR CDR3 was amplified in a first-round RT-PCR using the HTBI primer set. TCRdb re-derived calls from the multiplex PCR reads in MiXCR, one entry per CDR3 protein. Here the sample spans around 250,000 distinct CDR3 sequences, 16% being singletons. Sequencing was carried out using blood. All receptors derive from a woman between 18 and 30 years old with Graves' ophthalmopathy.

To note about this clonotype: This may be a read error: a much more frequent sequence differs by one nucleotide. The chain is built from TRBV29-1 and TRBJ1-1, with 7 bases identical to TRBD1. The germline gives CDR1 SQVTM, CDR2 ANQGSEA. The CDR3 totals 12 residues. Unmatched junction bases numbered 8, after V lost 7 bases and J lost 6 bases. The CDR3 is CSAKTGLAEAFF. The CDR3 bases are TGCAGCGCTAAGACAGGGCTCGCTGAAGCTTTCTTT.

This clonotype was counted at least ten times. This chain's CDR3 is CASSASGGGYTF. The CDR3 DNA is TGTGCCAGCAGTGCGTCAGGTGGGGGCTACACCTTC. This chain joins TRBV2 and TRBJ1-2; D is unclear. Germline V gene sequence: CDR1 SNHLY, CDR2 FYNNEI. V gave up 4 bases and J gave up 8 bases, with 11 bases separating them. The CDR3 contains 12 residues.

This clonotype was counted a few times. The chain has TRBV20-1 and TRBJ1-4; D not certain. Between the trimmed V and J ends, which lost 4 bases and 3 bases, there was a span of 6 bases. Germline V gene sequence: CDR1 DFQATT, CDR2 SNEGSKA (reference sequence). The CDR3 sequence is 12 residues long. The CDR3 reads CSAKVPNEKLFF. The CDR3 bases are TGCAGTGCTAAGGTCCCTAATGAAAAACTGTTTTTT.

This clonotype was counted many times. This chain uses TRBV28 with TRBJ1-1; 8 positions match TRBD1. The CDR3 is 15 residues long. CDR1 and CDR2 (germline): MDHEN, SYDVKM. J was trimmed by 1 base and V by 4 bases; bases with no gene match: 5. CDR3 in amino acids: CASSSTGAQNTEAFF. The CDR3 DNA is TGTGCCAGCAGTTCGACAGGGGCTCAGAACACTGAAGCTTTCTTT.

This clonotype has ten or more counts. The genes are TRBV4-1 and TRBJ2-1; TRBD2 matches 9 bases. J lost 0 bases, V lost 0 bases, and 6 bases had no gene match. CDR3 length: 18 amino acids. Germline CDR1 and CDR2: MGHRA and YSYEKL. The CDR3 DNA sequence: TGCGCCAGCAGCCAAGATATTAGCGGGGGCAGCTCCTACAATGAGCAGTTCTTC. Translated: CASSQDISGGSSYNEQFF.

The chain carries TRBV7-2 and TRBJ2-5; D unclear. Germline V CDR1 and CDR2: SGHTA, FQGNSA. CDR3 length equals 15 residues. The ends were cut back, 2 bases at V and 7 bases at J, with 17 bases in the middle. The CDR3 bases are TGTGCCAGCAGCTTACCGCCCAGATCAGTCATGACCCAGTACTTC. The encoded protein is CASSLPPRSVMTQYF.

Comment on this clonotype: A much bigger clone sits one base away, suggesting this may be a read error. The rearrangement uses TRBV4-1 and TRBJ2-7; 11 nucleotides align to TRBD2. Germline V lookup: CDR1 MGHRA, CDR2 YSYEKL. CDR3 length: 16 amino acids. The CDR3 reads CANSQTSGGIAYEQYF. The CDR3 DNA is TGCGCCAACAGCCAAACTAGCGGGGGTATAGCATACGAGCAGTACTTC.

The chain recombines TRBV2 with TRBJ1-1; D gene uncertain. The CDR3 totals 13 residues. The V and J ends lost 8 bases and 1 base respectively, with 11 bases between them. Germline CDR1 is SNHLY and CDR2 is FYNNEI. The CDR3 here is CASGGHQNTEAFF. The CDR3 DNA is TGTGCCAGCGGAGGCCATCAGAACACTGAAGCTTTCTTT.

In the case of this clonotype: Possible read error: a much larger clone is one base away. The chain is built from TRBV9 and TRBJ2-5; no firm D call. Germline CDR1 reads SGDLS; CDR2 reads YYNGEE. The CDR3 extends over 15 amino acids. The CDR3 coding sequence is TGTGCCAACAGCGTAGCTTTAGGCTACCAAGAGACCCAGTACTTC. It codes for CANSVALGYQETQYF.

This clonotype was found many times. This sequence joins TRBV18 and TRBJ2-2; tentatively, D is TRBD1 (6 bases). Germline values: CDR1 KGHSH, CDR2 LQKENI. V was clipped by 3 bases and J by 1 base, with 15 bases between them. The CDR3 is 17 amino acids. CDR3 sequence reads: CASSPPYPRGNTGELFF. As DNA, the CDR3 is TGTGCCAGCTCACCCCCATATCCCAGGGGGAACACCGGGGAGCTGTTTTTT.

A few counts support this clonotype. The chain uses TRBV29-1 and TRBJ2-3; no definite D call. V was shortened by 1 base and J by 2 bases, with 16 bases between the two germline ends. From germline, CDR1 is SQVTM and CDR2 ANQGSEA. The CDR3 sequence is 16 residues long. The CDR3 sequence is CSVEGQAVRDTDTQYF. The DNA of the CDR3 is TGCAGCGTTGAAGGTCAGGCGGTCCGAGACACAGATACGCAGTATTTT.

This clonotype was seen many times. This sequence joins TRBV4-1 and TRBJ1-2; TRBD1 agrees at 10 bases. From germline, CDR1 is MGHRA and CDR2 YSYEKL. Trimming at V came to 6 bases and at J to 2 bases, leaving 6 bases not matched to a gene. The CDR3 runs 15 residues. In DNA, the CDR3 is TGCGCCAGCAGACACCCGGGACAGGGGAACTATGGCTACACCTTC. Amino acids: CASRHPGQGNYGYTF.

The sample holds many counts of this clonotype. The genes are TRBV7-9 and TRBJ2-7; 8 nucleotides align to TRBD2. J gave up 6 bases and V 6 bases, and 7 bases lay outside the gene matches. This CDR3 spans 13 amino acids. Per the germline V gene, CDR1 is SEHNR and CDR2 is FQNEAQ (reference sequence). The DNA for the CDR3 is TGTGCCAGCAGTATCATTGCGGGGGGCGAGCAGTACTTC. Translation gives CASSIIAGGEQYF.

This clonotype was recorded at least ten times. The chain employs TRBV29-1 and TRBJ2-7; 8 bases match TRBD1. The CDR3 runs 13 residues. V was pared by 4 bases and J by 1 base, with 3 bases of the junction left unmatched. Germline V gene sequence: CDR1 SQVTM, CDR2 ANQGSEA. CDR3 residues: CSVAGGVSYEQYF. In DNA form, the CDR3 reads TGCAGCGTTGCAGGGGGCGTTTCCTACGAGCAGTACTTC.

The chain has TRBV30 and TRBJ1-2; D not certain. Trimming removed 3 bases from V and 6 bases from J, with 11 bases in between. Per the germline V gene, CDR1 is GTSNPN and CDR2 is SVGIG (reference sequence). The CDR3 totals 12 residues. As DNA, the CDR3 is TGTGCCTGGAGCCAGACCAAGGATGGCTACACCTTC. Protein: CAWSQTKDGYTF.

As regards this clonotype: A much larger clone differs from this one at a single base, so this may be a read error. The gene calls are TRBV2 and TRBJ2-2, with 8 bases matching TRBD1. CDR3 length: 13 amino acids. Germline CDR1 SNHLY, CDR2 FYNNEI. CDR3 bases: TGTGCCGGTAGACAGGGGCGAACCGGGGAGCTGTCTTTT. This gives the protein CAGRQGRTGELSF. Complete variable domain (other parts from reference TRBV2 and TRBJ2-2): EPEVTQTPSHQVTQMGQEVILRCVPISNHLYFYWYRQILGQKVEFLVSFYNNEISEKSEIFDDQFSVERPDGSNFTLKIRSTKLEDSAMYFCAGRQGRTGELSFGEGSRLTVL.

Ten or more counts support this clonotype. This rearrangement joins TRBV20-1 to TRBJ2-1; TRBD2 is a possible D gene (5 bases). Germline V gene sequence: CDR1 DFQATT, CDR2 SNEGSKA (reference sequence). Trimming removed 6 bases at V and 4 bases at J, with 13 bases between. This CDR3 spans 13 amino acids. The CDR3 DNA is TGCAGTGCCTCGGACTCGTCGTACAATGAGCAGTTCTTC. This sequence encodes CSASDSSYNEQFF.

As for this clonotype: A much larger clonotype is one base distant, so this may be a read error. The DNA of the CDR3 is TGTGCCAGCAGTTCCCAACCGGCGGGAGGGCCGGGGGATACGCAGTATTTT. Protein product: CASSSQPAGGPGDTQYF. This rearrangement joins TRBV6-5 to TRBJ2-3; 9 bases align to TRBD2. Germline-derived CDR1 and CDR2 are MNHEY and SVGAGI. Losses at the gene ends were 4 bases for V and 6 bases for J; bases not matched to a gene: 14. This CDR3 has 17 residues.